The 18 T cell receptor beta chains below were found in one sample sequenced in a study of blood T cell repertoires in COVID-19. Clones were sequenced by immunoSEQ multiplex PCR, and TCRdb holds only the in-frame ones, with some missing. The data show tens of thousands of clones, about 89% seen once. The sequenced sample consisted of peripheral blood. All receptors come from a man between 45 and 60 years old with COVID-19, enrolled during active disease.

This chain joins TRBV9 and TRBJ1-2; D unresolved. Germline assignment: CDR1 SGDLS and CDR2 YYNGEE. V was cut by 4 bases and J by 0 bases, with 13 bases left in between. This CDR3 is 15 amino acids long. In DNA form, the CDR3 reads TGTGCCAGCAGCCCCCAGGCTTCGGCTAACTATGGCTACACCTTC. This gives the protein CASSPQASANYGYTF. The full variable domain, in which reference TRBV9 and TRBJ1-2 provide the parts outside the CDR3, is DSGVTQTPKHLITATGQRVTLRCSPRSGDLSVYWYQQSLDQGLQFLIQYYNGEERAKGNILERFSAQQFPDLHSELNLSSLELGDSALYFCASSPQASANYGYTFGSGTRLTVV.

The V and J genes are TRBV10-3 and TRBJ1-1; 7 nucleotides align to TRBD1. The CDR3 has 12 residues. From germline, CDR1 is ENHRY and CDR2 SYGVKD. Trimming cost V 6 bases and J 11 bases; bases outside gene matches: 9. CDR3 amino acids: CAIRVKGAQAFF. The CDR3, as DNA: TGTGCCATCAGGGTAAAGGGGGCGCAGGCTTTCTTT.

This clone was seen more than once but under ten times. Its ends do not fully match the called genes, so a read error is possible. The J gene is TRBJ2-2, the V gene TRBV5-6, with 10 nucleotides matching TRBD1. CDR1 SGHDT and CDR2 YYEEEE come from the germline V gene. The CDR3 runs to 15 residues. The CDR3 DNA follows: TGTGCCACCAGCCTTGGGACAGGGGTCACCGGGGAGCTGTTTTTT. Translating it yields CATSLGTGVTGELFF.

The chain recombines TRBV19 with TRBJ2-6; 10 nucleotides match TRBD2. The CDR3 has 18 residues. V gave up 3 bases and J gave up 4 bases; unmatched junction bases: 9. In germline, CDR1 is LNHDA, CDR2 SQIVND (reference sequence). The CDR3 bases are TGTGCCAGTAGTATTAAGAGCGGGGGGGCGGAAGGGGCCAACGTCCTGACTTTC. It translates to CASSIKSGGAEGANVLTF.

The chain combines TRBV7-9 with TRBJ2-7; weak D call: TRBD2 (5 bases). The germline V gene has CDR1 SEHNR and CDR2 FQNEAQ (reference sequence). The CDR3 is 14 residues long. The V and J ends lost 5 bases and 9 bases respectively, with 20 bases between them. The CDR3 DNA sequence: TGTGCCAGCAGCCTCGTAATAGGGAAGGGAGTGCAGTACTTC. It encodes CASSLVIGKGVQYF.

The DNA for the CDR3 is TGTGCCAGCAGTAGGACGGAGGAGGATACGCAGTATTTT. Encoded protein: CASSRTEEDTQYF. The chain has TRBV28 and TRBJ2-3; TRBD2 is a possible D gene (5 bases). CDR3 length: 13 amino acids. Germline CDR1 MDHEN, CDR2 SYDVKM. V lost 5 bases, J lost 6 bases, and 12 bases lay in between.

This clone turned up a few times. The chain recombines TRBV2 with TRBJ2-1; 8 positions agree with TRBD1. Germline CDR1 SNHLY, CDR2 FYNNEI. The CDR3 is 15 amino acids. V lost 7 bases and J lost 0; bases outside the gene matches: 5. CDR3 DNA: TGTGCCAGCATGTCAGACAGGGGCTCCTACAATGAGCAGTTCTTC. The encoded protein is CASMSDRGSYNEQFF.

The chain employs TRBV11-2 and TRBJ2-5; TRBD1 might be the D (6 bases). V was clipped by 2 bases and J by 4 bases, with 14 bases between them. The germline V gene has CDR1 SGHAT and CDR2 FQNNGV. The CDR3 extends over 15 amino acids. CDR3 nucleotides: TGTGCCAGCAGCTTATGGGACGCCAGGGGAGAGACCCAGTACTTC. Its translation: CASSLWDARGETQYF.

The CDR3 here is CASGRTPGTDTQYF. For the CDR3, the DNA is TGTGCCAGCGGGAGGACACCGGGTACAGATACGCAGTATTTT. The J gene is TRBJ2-3, the V gene TRBV2; D is possibly TRBD2 (6 bases). The germline V gene encodes CDR1 SNHLY and CDR2 FYNNEI. The CDR3 contains 14 residues. V lost 8 bases and J lost 3, with 15 bases in between.

The chain recombines TRBV6-2 or TRBV6-3 with TRBJ2-3, with TRBD1 matching over 9 bases. Germline V CDR1 and CDR2: MNHEY, SVGEGT. The CDR3 contains 16 residues. J lost 4 bases, V lost 4 bases, and 9 bases had no gene match. CDR3 region: CASSSTPGQGPDTQYF. CDR3 sequence (DNA): TGTGCCAGCAGTTCGACACCGGGACAGGGTCCAGATACGCAGTATTTT.

The chain is built from TRBV6-6 and TRBJ2-5, with 10 bases lining up with TRBD2. V lost 6 bases and J lost 4; bases outside the gene matches: 5. This CDR3 comprises 14 residues. Per the germline V gene, CDR1 is MNHNY and CDR2 is SVGAGI (reference sequence). In DNA, the CDR3 is TGTGCCAGCAGATTAGCGGGGGGCCGAGAGACCCAGTACTTC. Translating it yields CASRLAGGRETQYF.

The rearrangement uses TRBV19 and TRBJ1-1; 10 bases line up with TRBD1. Losses at the gene ends were 5 bases for V and 5 bases for J; bases not matched to a gene: 5. The CDR3 is 14 amino acids. Germline V gene data show CDR1 as LNHDA and CDR2 as SQIVND (reference sequence). The CDR3: CASSVPGQGTEAFF. The DNA for the CDR3 is TGTGCCAGTAGTGTCCCGGGACAGGGGACTGAAGCTTTCTTT.

The CDR3, as DNA: TGTGCCAGCAGCCCACGGGGGGCTAGCACAGATACGCAGTATTTT. Residues: CASSPRGASTDTQYF. The chain joins TRBV7-3 to TRBJ2-3; TRBD2 might be the D (7 bases). V shed 5 bases and J shed 0 bases, with 12 bases lying between them. CDR1 and CDR2 (germline): SGHTA, FQGTGA. The CDR3 spans 15 residues.

This clone was observed a single time. The CDR3 spells CASSENRNLNYGYTF. The DNA for the CDR3 is TGTGCCAGCAGTGAAAACAGAAATCTTAACTATGGCTACACCTTC. The gene calls are TRBV6-1 and TRBJ1-2; D is ambiguous. The V gene lost 2 bases and the J gene lost 1 base, with 11 bases spanning the gap. Germline loops: CDR1 MNHNS, CDR2 SASEGT. This CDR3 is 15 amino acids long.

The CDR3 DNA reads as TGTGCCAGCAGCCCCGGACAGGGGAATTCACCCCTCCACTTT. It translates to CASSPGQGNSPLHF. The J gene is TRBJ1-6, the V gene TRBV7-6; TRBD1 matches at 9 bases. Germline assignment: CDR1 SGHVS and CDR2 FNYEAQ. The CDR3 is 14 residues long. J lost 7 bases, V lost 5 bases, and 3 bases had no gene match.

This clone has only a few counts. This rearrangement joins TRBV10-2 to TRBJ1-1; possibly TRBD1 for D (6 bases). Trimming took 6 bases from V and 0 from J, leaving 8 bases between them. The CDR3 extends over 13 amino acids. Germline V lookup: CDR1 WSHSY, CDR2 SAAADI. The CDR3 DNA follows: TGCGCCAGCAGGACAGGCCTGAACACTGAAGCTTTCTTT. Translated, it gives CASRTGLNTEAFF.

This chain joins TRBV7-2 and TRBJ2-2; 8 bases match TRBD2. Losses at the gene ends were 5 bases for V and 0 bases for J; bases not matched to a gene: 5. Germline V gene sequence: CDR1 SGHTA, CDR2 FQGNSA. This CDR3 is built from 16 residues. In nucleotides, the CDR3 is TGTGCCAGCAGCCGGACTAGCATGTCGAACACCGGGGAGCTGTTTTTT. The encoded protein is CASSRTSMSNTGELFF.

This rearrangement joins TRBV4-2 to TRBJ2-1; 10 bases are a match to TRBD2. This CDR3 is 19 amino acids long. Germline CDR1 and CDR2: LGHNA and YNFKEQ. With V trimmed by 0 bases and J by 0 bases, 8 bases remained unmatched. Written as DNA, the CDR3 is TGTGCCAGCAGCCAAGATCCTCTAGCGGGGGCGAGCTCCTACAATGAGCAGTTCTTC. Translation gives CASSQDPLAGASSYNEQFF.